These 29 T cell receptor beta chains originate from one sample sequenced in a study of shared clonotypes between healthy human individuals (dated by TCRdb to 2018 to 2021). CD8 naive samples consisted of CD45RO-negative cells that were positively selected for CCR7, yielding a CD45RA+CCR7+ population without TemRA cells. The library was prepared using the immunoSEQ multiplex PCR assay. TCRdb's version of the immuneACCESS table is confined to in-frame rearrangements and falls short of the full clone set. An unresolved V gene accounts for under half of the shortfall where checked; the remainder is of unknown origin. This sample gives around 610,000 clones in total; roughly 96% of them show up just once. The ten top clones hold about 0.11% of the sample. The specimen was naive CD8+ T cells sorted from blood. The cell subset or site label of this sample denotes: CD45RA+CCR7+. These receptors were obtained from a woman in her 30s in good health.

This clone was found a few times. The V gene is TRBV4-2, the J gene TRBJ2-7; TRBD2 agrees at 10 bases. After removal of 1 base from V and 4 bases from J, the junction contained 4 bases not matched to a gene. The CDR3 length is 15 residues. Germline CDR1 LGHNA, CDR2 YNFKEQ. The CDR3 region is CASSQVQLAGYEQYF. The CDR3 DNA reads as TGTGCCAGCAGCCAAGTCCAACTAGCGGGATACGAGCAGTACTTC.

CDR3 protein: CASSPGDSYEQYF. The CDR3 DNA reads as TGTGCCAGCAGTCCAGGGGACAGCTACGAGCAGTACTTC. This chain connects TRBV28 to TRBJ2-7; 7 bases are shared with TRBD1. The CDR3 is made up of 13 amino acids. CDR1 is MDHEN and CDR2 is SYDVKM in the germline V gene. V was clipped by 5 bases and J by 3 bases; unmatched bases: 4.

This chain connects TRBV6-5 to TRBJ2-7; D might be TRBD2 (6 bases). Germline values: CDR1 MNHEY, CDR2 SVGAGI. The CDR3 sequence is 15 residues long. V lost 2 bases, J lost 0 bases, and 11 bases lay in between. The CDR3 reads CASSYVGGNSYEQYF. The CDR3 bases are TGTGCCAGCAGTTACGTCGGAGGGAACTCCTACGAGCAGTACTTC.

This clone was seen a single time. V is TRBV5-1 and J is TRBJ1-6; D is unclear. There are 12 residues in the CDR3. V was shortened by 1 base and J by 10 bases, with 6 bases between the two germline ends. CDR1 is SGHRS, CDR2 YFSETQ, per germline. The CDR3 here is CASSLPGSPLHF. CDR3 sequence (DNA): TGCGCCAGCAGCTTGCCGGGGTCACCCCTCCACTTT. The variable domain in full, with the rest retrieved from reference TRBV5-1 and TRBJ1-6, is KAGVTQTPRYLIKTRGQQVTLSCSPISGHRSVSWYQQTPGQGLQFLFEYFSETQRNKGNFPGRFSGRQFSNSRSEMNVSTLELGDSALYLCASSLPGSPLHFGNGTRLTVT.

V is TRBV6-1 and J is TRBJ1-5; D ambiguous. This CDR3 region has 15 residues. V was cut by 7 bases and J by 10 bases, with 23 bases left in between. Germline assignment: CDR1 MNHNS and CDR2 SASEGT. The DNA for the CDR3 is TGTGCCAGCACCCAAGAGGACGGGGTCTCCCAACCCCAGCATTTT. This translates into CASTQEDGVSQPQHF.

The rearrangement joins TRBV4-1 to TRBJ2-7; 7 nucleotides line up with TRBD2. This CDR3 contains 13 residues. The V and J ends lost 2 bases and 5 bases, in that order; junction bases with no gene match: 3. Germline V CDR1 and CDR2: MGHRA, YSYEKL. In nucleotides, the CDR3 is TGCGCCAGCAGCCAACTAGCGGATAACGAGCAGTACTTC. This gives the protein CASSQLADNEQYF.

The V gene is TRBV9, the J gene TRBJ1-4; 7 nucleotides align to TRBD1. The CDR3 is 17 residues long. In germline, CDR1 is SGDLS, CDR2 YYNGEE. The J segment lost 1 base and the V segment lost 4 bases, leaving 10 bases of the junction unmatched. The CDR3 coding sequence is TGTGCCAGCAGCCTAGGTGGAGGGGGCGGAACTAATGAAAAACTGTTTTTT. It is translated as CASSLGGGGGTNEKLFF.

As regards this clone: Other nucleotide sequences from this sample produce the same CDR3. The V call is TRBV27, the J call TRBJ2-7; the match to TRBD2 covers 8 bases. Germline CDR1 is MNHEY and CDR2 is SMNVEV (reference sequence). The CDR3 extends over 16 amino acids. With V trimmed by 0 bases and J by 3 bases, 7 bases remained unmatched. The DNA for the CDR3 is TGTGCCAGCAGTTTATCTCCCGGGACTAGTAGCTACGAGCAGTACTTC. Protein: CASSLSPGTSSYEQYF.

The chain employs TRBV6-1 and TRBJ2-3, with 13 nucleotides matching TRBD2. Germline V gives CDR1 MNHNS, CDR2 SASEGT. V lost 1 base to trimming and J lost 1 base; unmatched junction nucleotides: 5. CDR3 length: 18 residues. The CDR3 DNA reads as TGTGCCAGCAGTGAAGGGACTAGCGGGAGTGTTGGCACAGATACGCAGTATTTT. Amino acids: CASSEGTSGSVGTDTQYF.

V and J are TRBV13 and TRBJ1-2; perhaps TRBD1 as D (6 bases). The germline V gene encodes CDR1 PRHDT and CDR2 FYEKMQ (reference sequence). V lost 5 bases to trimming and J lost 3 bases, with 13 bases between them. CDR3 length equals 14 residues. The CDR3 bases are TGTGCCAGCAGCCCCTCGACAGGCTACTATGGCTACACCTTC. Its protein product is CASSPSTGYYGYTF.

V gene TRBV25-1 combines with J gene TRBJ2-1, with D hard to call. The germline V gene encodes CDR1 MGHDK and CDR2 SYGVNS. CDR3 length equals 15 residues. Trimming cost V 5 bases and J 2 bases, with 13 bases left between them. CDR3 protein: CASSPRTRTYNEQFF. CDR3 bases: TGTGCCAGCAGTCCCCGGACCCGAACCTACAATGAGCAGTTCTTC.

V gene TRBV6-1 combines with J gene TRBJ2-3, with 11 nucleotides matching TRBD2. This CDR3 is built from 17 residues. V shed 4 bases, J shed 3 bases, and the junction held 9 bases outside the gene matches. CDR1 is MNHNS and CDR2 is SASEGT in the germline V gene. DNA of the CDR3: TGTGCCAGCAGTGTTTTAGCGGGAGGGGGGTCGACAGATACGCAGTATTTT. It specifies CASSVLAGGGSTDTQYF.

V gene TRBV6-1 combines with J gene TRBJ2-1, with unresolved D. V was trimmed by 1 base and J by 4 bases, leaving 5 bases between them. Germline V gene data show CDR1 as MNHNS and CDR2 as SASEGT. This CDR3 region has 13 residues. CDR3 protein: CASSEEGYNEQFF. CDR3 DNA: TGTGCCAGCAGTGAAGAAGGTTACAATGAGCAGTTCTTC.

The chain links TRBV19 to TRBJ1-2; a weak D match, TRBD1 (6 bases). The V end was cut by 7 bases, the J end by 6 bases, with 12 bases between. This CDR3 has 12 residues. Germline assignment: CDR1 LNHDA and CDR2 SQIVND (reference sequence). In DNA, the CDR3 is TGTGCCAGTACCCCAGGGGCCCATGGCTACACCTTC. It specifies CASTPGAHGYTF.

Details on this clone: Other DNA sequences of this sample code for an identical CDR3. The V gene is TRBV14, the J gene TRBJ1-1; weak D call: TRBD1 (5 bases). Per germline, CDR1 SGHDN and CDR2 FVKESK. Trimming cost V 6 bases and J 0 bases, with 11 bases left between them. CDR3 length equals 14 residues. CDR3 sequence reads: CASSQWGMNTEAFF. The CDR3 coding sequence is TGTGCCAGCAGTCAATGGGGCATGAACACTGAAGCTTTCTTT.

The V and J genes are TRBV6-6 and TRBJ1-1; tentatively, D is TRBD1 (5 bases). Trimming cost V 5 bases and J 7 bases, with 17 bases left between them. The CDR3 has 14 amino acids. From germline, CDR1 is MNHNY and CDR2 SVGAGI (reference sequence). CDR3 loop: CASSIYQSGGEAFF. The DNA for the CDR3 is TGTGCCAGCAGTATCTATCAGTCTGGGGGTGAAGCTTTCTTT.

The genes are TRBV4-2 and TRBJ2-7; D remains ambiguous. The germline V and J ends were trimmed by 1 base and 0 bases, with 10 bases remaining between them. The CDR3 loop spans 15 amino acids. Germline V CDR1 and CDR2: LGHNA, YNFKEQ. Here the CDR3 DNA reads TGTGCCAGCAGCCAAGCAGGAATAAACTCCTACGAGCAGTACTTC. Protein: CASSQAGINSYEQYF.

This chain uses TRBV7-3 with TRBJ2-7; D is unclear. The CDR3 contains 15 residues. The germline V and J ends were trimmed by 1 base and 1 base, with 11 bases remaining between them. The germline gives CDR1 SGHTA, CDR2 FQGTGA. In nucleotides, the CDR3 is TGTGCCAGCAGCTTAAAGGAAAAAAGATCCTACGAGCAGTACTTC. Translation gives CASSLKEKRSYEQYF.

V usage is TRBV27 and J usage is TRBJ2-7, with D possibly being TRBD2 (5 bases). This CDR3 comprises 14 residues. Germline-derived CDR1 and CDR2 are MNHEY and SMNVEV (reference sequence). V was pared by 2 bases and J by 2 bases, with 10 bases between. This chain's CDR3 is CASSLRGIAYEQYF. The CDR3 DNA sequence: TGTGCCAGCAGTTTAAGAGGGATTGCCTACGAGCAGTACTTC.

The rearrangement joins TRBV19 to TRBJ1-1; D may be TRBD1 (6 bases). The V gene lost 5 bases and the J gene lost 3 bases, with 16 bases spanning the gap. Germline CDR1 reads LNHDA; CDR2 reads SQIVND (reference sequence). This CDR3 comprises 15 residues. CDR3 amino acids: CASSRPGAADTEAFF. CDR3 bases: TGTGCCAGTAGTCGTCCAGGGGCTGCTGACACTGAAGCTTTCTTT.

The CDR3 DNA follows: TGTGCCGGGGGGGTTAGGGGCGACGGTGGCTACACCTTC. Residues: CAGGVRGDGGYTF. The V and J genes are TRBV2 and TRBJ1-2, with D possibly matching TRBD1 (5 bases). The germline gives CDR1 SNHLY, CDR2 FYNNEI. The CDR3 is 13 amino acids. V was trimmed by 11 bases and J by 7 bases, leaving 20 bases between them.

The CDR3 sequence is CASSEAKTVPNYGYTF. The CDR3 coding sequence is TGTGCCAGCAGTGAAGCCAAGACAGTTCCTAACTATGGCTACACCTTC. The chain uses TRBV2 and TRBJ1-2; D might be TRBD1 (5 bases). The CDR3 is made up of 16 amino acids. Germline V gives CDR1 SNHLY, CDR2 FYNNEI. V was shortened by 0 bases and J by 0 bases, with 11 bases between the two germline ends. Combining the CDR3 with reference TRBV2 and TRBJ1-2 gives the whole variable domain EPEVTQTPSHQVTQMGQEVILRCVPISNHLYFYWYRQILGQKVEFLVSFYNNEISEKSEIFDDQFSVERPDGSNFTLKIRSTKLEDSAMYFCASSEAKTVPNYGYTFGSGTRLTVV.

CDR3 sequence: CASSLGQGVTDTQYF. DNA of the CDR3: TGTGCCAGCAGCCTGGGACAGGGGGTCACAGATACGCAGTATTTT. This chain joins TRBV28 and TRBJ2-3; 11 nucleotides match TRBD1. The germline CDR1 and CDR2 sequences are MDHEN and SYDVKM. The ends lost 6 bases at V and 2 bases at J; junction bases unmatched: 4. This CDR3 contains 15 residues. The full variable domain, in which reference TRBV28 and TRBJ2-3 provide the parts outside the CDR3, is DVKVTQSSRYLVKRTGEKVFLECVQDMDHENMFWYRQDPGLGLRLIYFSYDVKMKEKGDIPEGYSVSREKKERFSLILESASTNQTSMYLCASSLGQGVTDTQYFGPGTRLTVL.

The chain is built from TRBV29-1 and TRBJ2-1; 10 positions agree with TRBD2. CDR3 length equals 15 residues. V gave up 7 bases and J gave up 0 bases; unmatched junction bases: 6. The germline gives CDR1 SQVTM, CDR2 ANQGSEA. The DNA for the CDR3 is TGCAGCGCCCCAGCGGGAGGGACCTCCTACAATGAGCAGTTCTTC. It specifies CSAPAGGTSYNEQFF.

This clone was seen a single time. The rearrangement joins TRBV6-1 to TRBJ2-1; D may be TRBD1 (5 bases). This CDR3 spans 15 amino acids. Germline V CDR1 and CDR2: MNHNS, SASEGT. Deletions cut 2 bases from V and 7 bases from J, with 15 bases between. The CDR3 DNA reads TGTGCCAGCAGTGAAAAAGGGGTGTACATTAATGAGCAGTTCTTC. Protein product: CASSEKGVYINEQFF.

This chain links TRBV6-5 with TRBJ2-7; TRBD1 matches 7 bases. After removal of 3 bases from V and 3 bases from J, the junction contained 11 bases not matched to a gene. The V gene's germline CDR1 is MNHEY and CDR2 SVGAGI. The CDR3 has 16 residues. CDR3 sequence reads: CASSYSGQATHYEQYF. CDR3 sequence (DNA): TGTGCCAGCAGTTATTCCGGACAGGCTACTCACTACGAGCAGTACTTC.

This rearrangement joins TRBV7-2 to TRBJ2-7; D might be TRBD1 or TRBD2, each matching 5 bases. CDR1 and CDR2 (germline): SGHTA, FQGNSA. The CDR3 runs to 13 residues. Deletions cut 4 bases from V and 6 bases from J, with 13 bases between. The CDR3 reads CASSSPPGAEQYF. The DNA for the CDR3 is TGTGCCAGCAGCTCCCCCCCCGGGGCCGAGCAGTACTTC.

The chain couples TRBV19 to TRBJ2-1, with TRBD1 as a possible D gene (5 bases). With 3 bases removed from V and 6 bases from J, the gap between germline ends came to 9 bases. This CDR3 comprises 13 residues. Germline V gene sequence: CDR1 LNHDA, CDR2 SQIVND (reference sequence). For the CDR3, the DNA is TGTGCCAGTAGTATTCCTGGGGCCAATGAGCAGTTCTTC. It codes for CASSIPGANEQFF.

CDR3 amino acids: CTSGRLNEQYF. The CDR3, as DNA: TGCACAAGCGGGAGATTGAACGAGCAGTACTTC. This rearrangement joins TRBV20-1 to TRBJ2-7; TRBD2 agrees at 8 bases. The CDR3 runs to 11 residues. Germline V gene lookup returns CDR1 DFQATT and CDR2 SNEGSKA (reference sequence).